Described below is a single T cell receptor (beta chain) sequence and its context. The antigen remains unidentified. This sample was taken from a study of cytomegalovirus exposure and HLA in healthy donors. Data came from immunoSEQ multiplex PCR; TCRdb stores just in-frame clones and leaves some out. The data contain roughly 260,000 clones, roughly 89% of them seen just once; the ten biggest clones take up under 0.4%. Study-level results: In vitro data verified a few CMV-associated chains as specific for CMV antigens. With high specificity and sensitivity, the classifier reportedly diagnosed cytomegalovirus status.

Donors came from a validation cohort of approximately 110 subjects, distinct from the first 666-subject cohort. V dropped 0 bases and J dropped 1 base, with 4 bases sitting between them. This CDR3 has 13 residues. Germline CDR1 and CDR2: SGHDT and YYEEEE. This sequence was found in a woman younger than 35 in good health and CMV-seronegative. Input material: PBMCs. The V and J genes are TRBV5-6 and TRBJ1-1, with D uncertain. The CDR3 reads CASSLVSNTEAFF. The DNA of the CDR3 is TGTGCCAGCAGCTTGGTCTCGAACACTGAAGCTTTCTTT.